A selection of T cell receptor beta chains follows, all from one sample in a study of blood T cell repertoires in COVID-19. TCRdb's table, derived via immunoSEQ multiplex PCR, lists solely in-frame clones and lacks some. The table records about 410,000 clones, 89% of them present only once. The specimen was peripheral blood. These receptors were obtained from a woman aged 40 to 55 with COVID-19, enrolled during active disease. CDR3s include the opening cysteine and the closing phenylalanine or tryptophan. Fields, in order: D gene, V gene, J gene, clone size, CDR3 DNA, CDR3 protein. A D gene is named only where the DNA matches it firmly. Clone size is stated in some rows and not others, as once, few, many or a class when expanded.

d_gene: NA; v_gene: TRBV30; j_gene: TRBJ2-2; abundance: once; CDR3nt: TGTGCCTGGAGTCTTACTGCCACCGGGGAGCTGTTTTTT; CDR3aa: CAWSLTATGELFF
d_gene: NA; v_gene: TRBV4-2; j_gene: TRBJ1-1; abundance: NA; CDR3nt: TGTGCCAGCAGCCAAGAGATCGGGGGGCGGGAAGCTTTCTTT; CDR3aa: CASSQEIGGREAFF
d_gene: TRBD1; v_gene: TRBV4-3; j_gene: TRBJ1-4; abundance: NA; CDR3nt: TGCGCCAGCAGCCAGACTCCGGGACAGCCTAATGAAAAACTGTTTTTT; CDR3aa: CASSQTPGQPNEKLFF
d_gene: NA; v_gene: TRBV7-2; j_gene: TRBJ1-6; abundance: NA; CDR3nt: TGTGCCAGCAGTTTCGACGGGAGCTCCTATAATTCACCCCTCCACTTT; CDR3aa: CASSFDGSSYNSPLHF
d_gene: NA; v_gene: TRBV7-2; j_gene: TRBJ1-3; abundance: NA; CDR3nt: TGTGCCAGCAGCTCCAGGGTCGTGGCCCTTGGAAACACCATATATTTT; CDR3aa: CASSSRVVALGNTIYF
d_gene: NA; v_gene: TRBV15; j_gene: TRBJ1-1; abundance: NA; CDR3nt: TGTGCCACCAGCGGGGGGGGTTCATCGAACACTGAAGCTTTCTTT; CDR3aa: CATSGGGSSNTEAFF
d_gene: NA; v_gene: TRBV5-6; j_gene: TRBJ1-2; abundance: NA; CDR3nt: TGTGCCAGCAGTCCGGGGGACTATGGCTACACCTTC; CDR3aa: CASSPGDYGYTF
d_gene: NA; v_gene: TRBV7-8; j_gene: TRBJ2-7; abundance: NA; CDR3nt: TGTGCCAGCAGCTTCACAGGTATTGGTTTCTCCGAGCAGTACTTC; CDR3aa: CASSFTGIGFSEQYF
d_gene: TRBD1; v_gene: TRBV6-1; j_gene: TRBJ2-7; abundance: NA; CDR3nt: TGTGCCAGCAGTGACACGGACAGGGCATCCTACGAGCAGTACTTC; CDR3aa: CASSDTDRASYEQYF
d_gene: NA; v_gene: TRBV6-5; j_gene: TRBJ1-5; abundance: NA; CDR3nt: TGTGCCAGCAGGGGGCAACAGCCCCAGCATTTT; CDR3aa: CASRGQQPQHF
d_gene: NA; v_gene: TRBV6-6; j_gene: TRBJ1-5; abundance: NA; CDR3nt: TGTGCCAGCAGGGCGCAAGGGAGCCAGCCCCAGCATTTT; CDR3aa: CASRAQGSQPQHF
d_gene: NA; v_gene: TRBV21-1; j_gene: TRBJ2-1; abundance: NA; CDR3nt: TGTCCCGGGACTAGCGGCTACAATGAGCAGTTCTTC; CDR3aa: CPGTSGYNEQFF
d_gene: NA; v_gene: TRBV20-1; j_gene: TRBJ1-1; abundance: NA; CDR3nt: TGCAGTGTCCAGGGCCGAACTGAAGCTTTCTTT; CDR3aa: CSVQGRTEAFF
d_gene: TRBD1; v_gene: TRBV29-1; j_gene: TRBJ1-2; abundance: NA; CDR3nt: TGCAGCGTCGGACAGGGTGGGGCTGGCTACACCTTC; CDR3aa: CSVGQGGAGYTF
d_gene: NA; v_gene: TRBV5-1; j_gene: TRBJ2-7; abundance: NA; CDR3nt: TGCGCCAGCAGCTTAACACAGGGACGACTCTCCTACGAGCAGTACTTC; CDR3aa: CASSLTQGRLSYEQYF
d_gene: NA; v_gene: TRBV19; j_gene: TRBJ1-5; abundance: NA; CDR3nt: TGTGCCAGTACCTTGGGGCTCCTAGGCAATCAGCCCCAGCATTTT; CDR3aa: CASTLGLLGNQPQHF
d_gene: NA; v_gene: TRBV29-1; j_gene: TRBJ1-5; abundance: NA; CDR3nt: TGCAGCCACTTCGACCGAAAGCGGAATCAGCCCCAGCATTTT; CDR3aa: CSHFDRKRNQPQHF
d_gene: NA; v_gene: TRBV4-1; j_gene: TRBJ1-1; abundance: NA; CDR3nt: TGCGCCAGCAGCCAAGGTCAGGGGTCAGCGGACACTGAAGCTTTCTTT; CDR3aa: CASSQGQGSADTEAFF
d_gene: TRBD2; v_gene: TRBV4-3; j_gene: TRBJ2-1; abundance: NA; CDR3nt: TGCGCCAGCAGCCAGCGTGGGACTAGCGGGGAAGACAATGAGCAGTTCTTC; CDR3aa: CASSQRGTSGEDNEQFF
d_gene: NA; v_gene: TRBV18; j_gene: TRBJ2-1; abundance: NA; CDR3nt: TGTGCCAGCTCACCACCGAGCTTGCGGGGATCGGGTGAGCAGTTCTTC; CDR3aa: CASSPPSLRGSGEQFF
d_gene: NA; v_gene: TRBV2; j_gene: TRBJ1-5; abundance: NA; CDR3nt: TGTGCCAGCAGTGTCCCCGGCAGGGTCGGTCAGCCCCAGCATTTT; CDR3aa: CASSVPGRVGQPQHF
d_gene: TRBD1; v_gene: TRBV6-2/TRBV6-3; j_gene: TRBJ1-6; abundance: once; CDR3nt: TGTGCCAGCAGTTACCGGGACAGGGGAAATAATTCACCCCTCCACTTT; CDR3aa: CASSYRDRGNNSPLHF
d_gene: NA; v_gene: TRBV19; j_gene: TRBJ2-7; abundance: once; CDR3nt: TGTGCCAGTAGTATGAACGGACAGTCCTACGAGCAGTACTTC; CDR3aa: CASSMNGQSYEQYF
d_gene: NA; v_gene: TRBV6-5; j_gene: TRBJ2-7; abundance: NA; CDR3nt: TGTGCCAGCAGTTTCGCAGGGAATAGCTACGAGCAGTACTTC; CDR3aa: CASSFAGNSYEQYF
d_gene: NA; v_gene: TRBV3-1/TRBV3-2; j_gene: TRBJ2-3; abundance: NA; CDR3nt: TGTGCCAGCAGCCATCCGGGCTGGAGGGCGCAGTATTTT; CDR3aa: CASSHPGWRAQYF
d_gene: TRBD2; v_gene: TRBV5-1; j_gene: TRBJ2-3; abundance: NA; CDR3nt: TGCGCCAGCAGGTCCACTAGCGGAAGCACAGATACGCAGTATTTT; CDR3aa: CASRSTSGSTDTQYF
d_gene: NA; v_gene: TRBV19; j_gene: TRBJ1-3; abundance: NA; CDR3nt: TGTGCCTTAAACCAGGGCAAAAATTCGGATGGAAACACCATATATTTT; CDR3aa: CALNQGKNSDGNTIYF
d_gene: NA; v_gene: TRBV6-6; j_gene: TRBJ2-4; abundance: NA; CDR3nt: TGTGCCAGCAGCTCTTGGGGACGGGAGCTAAACATTCAGTACTTC; CDR3aa: CASSSWGRELNIQYF
d_gene: TRBD1; v_gene: TRBV7-8; j_gene: TRBJ1-1; abundance: NA; CDR3nt: TGTGCCAGCAACCTAAGGGGGCAGGACACTGAAGCTTTCTTT; CDR3aa: CASNLRGQDTEAFF
d_gene: TRBD1; v_gene: TRBV4-2; j_gene: TRBJ1-5; abundance: NA; CDR3nt: TGTGCCAGCAGCCAAGAAGTGCGGGTTGGGGACAGTAATCAGCCCCAGCATTTT; CDR3aa: CASSQEVRVGDSNQPQHF
d_gene: TRBD1; v_gene: TRBV9; j_gene: TRBJ2-1; abundance: NA; CDR3nt: TGTGCCAGCAGCGTACTAGACAGGGCCAATGAGCAGTTCTTC; CDR3aa: CASSVLDRANEQFF
d_gene: TRBD2; v_gene: TRBV25-1; j_gene: TRBJ2-1; abundance: NA; CDR3nt: TGTGCCAGCAGTGATGGGCTAGCGGGAGGGCCTGATGAGCAGTTCTTC; CDR3aa: CASSDGLAGGPDEQFF
d_gene: NA; v_gene: TRBV28; j_gene: TRBJ1-1; abundance: NA; CDR3nt: TGTGCCAGCAGTCCGAGGACGGCCCGGGGCACTGAAGCTTTCTTT; CDR3aa: CASSPRTARGTEAFF
d_gene: TRBD1; v_gene: TRBV27; j_gene: TRBJ2-7; abundance: NA; CDR3nt: TGTGCCAGCAGTTTCTGGGGACAGTCCTACGAGCAGTACTTC; CDR3aa: CASSFWGQSYEQYF
d_gene: TRBD2; v_gene: TRBV11-3; j_gene: TRBJ2-3; abundance: once; CDR3nt: TGTGCCAGCAGCTCCCAGCGGGGGGCAGATACGCAGTATTTT; CDR3aa: CASSSQRGADTQYF
d_gene: NA; v_gene: TRBV24-1; j_gene: TRBJ1-5; abundance: NA; CDR3nt: TGTGCCACCAGTGACCCCGACAGTAGCAATCAGCCCCAGCATTTT; CDR3aa: CATSDPDSSNQPQHF
d_gene: TRBD1; v_gene: TRBV9; j_gene: TRBJ2-5; abundance: NA; CDR3nt: TGTGCCAGCAGCCCGGGACAGGGAACGCAAGAGACCCAGTACTTC; CDR3aa: CASSPGQGTQETQYF
d_gene: NA; v_gene: TRBV7-2; j_gene: TRBJ1-2; abundance: NA; CDR3nt: TGTGCCAGCAGCTTAGCGGGGCAAAGTGGCTACACCTTC; CDR3aa: CASSLAGQSGYTF
d_gene: TRBD1; v_gene: TRBV4-2; j_gene: TRBJ1-6; abundance: NA; CDR3nt: TGTGCCAGCAGCCAGGGGATAGGACAGGGAACACCAGACTATAATTCACCCCTCCACTTT; CDR3aa: CASSQGIGQGTPDYNSPLHF
d_gene: NA; v_gene: TRBV18; j_gene: TRBJ2-7; abundance: NA; CDR3nt: TGTGCCAGCTCACCACGAGGACAGCCCCTAGCCTACGAGCAGTACTTC; CDR3aa: CASSPRGQPLAYEQYF
d_gene: TRBD1; v_gene: TRBV6-5; j_gene: TRBJ1-4; abundance: NA; CDR3nt: TGTGCCAGCAGTTACGGGACAGGTGTTCATGAAAAACTGTTTTTT; CDR3aa: CASSYGTGVHEKLFF
d_gene: TRBD2; v_gene: TRBV9; j_gene: TRBJ2-3; abundance: once; CDR3nt: TGTGCCAGCAGCGTAGGGAGCGGGGTAAGAGATACGCAGTATTTT; CDR3aa: CASSVGSGVRDTQYF
d_gene: NA; v_gene: TRBV6-4; j_gene: TRBJ2-7; abundance: NA; CDR3nt: TGTGCCAGCAGCCAAGCCAGCGGGCTTAACTACGAGCAGTACTTC; CDR3aa: CASSQASGLNYEQYF
d_gene: NA; v_gene: TRBV21-1; j_gene: TRBJ1-1; abundance: NA; CDR3nt: TGTGCCAGCAGCAAATTGACAGGGGGGAGGAACACTGAAGCTTTCTTT; CDR3aa: CASSKLTGGRNTEAFF
d_gene: NA; v_gene: TRBV5-1; j_gene: TRBJ2-5; abundance: NA; CDR3nt: TGCGCCAGCAGCTTGGGGGGCGGACTACCACAAGAGACCCAGTACTTC; CDR3aa: CASSLGGGLPQETQYF
d_gene: NA; v_gene: TRBV9; j_gene: TRBJ2-2; abundance: NA; CDR3nt: TGTGCCAGCAGCCTGCGCAGCCAGGTCCCAATCCCCGGGGAGCTGTTTTTT; CDR3aa: CASSLRSQVPIPGELFF
d_gene: TRBD1; v_gene: TRBV4-3; j_gene: TRBJ1-2; abundance: NA; CDR3nt: TGCGCCAGCAGCCAAGTCAGGGGGCGGGCCTATGGCTACACCTTC; CDR3aa: CASSQVRGRAYGYTF
d_gene: TRBD1; v_gene: TRBV5-1; j_gene: TRBJ1-5; abundance: NA; CDR3nt: TGCGCCATTACAGGGGTGGGCAATCAGCCCCAGCATTTT; CDR3aa: CAITGVGNQPQHF
d_gene: NA; v_gene: TRBV10-3; j_gene: TRBJ1-1; abundance: NA; CDR3nt: TGTGCCATCAGCCGACAGTCTGGGGACACTGAAGCTTTCTTT; CDR3aa: CAISRQSGDTEAFF
d_gene: TRBD1; v_gene: TRBV3-1/TRBV3-2; j_gene: TRBJ1-3; abundance: once; CDR3nt: TGTGCCAGCAGCACCAGAGGGGACAGGGTTGGAAACACCATATATTTT; CDR3aa: CASSTRGDRVGNTIYF